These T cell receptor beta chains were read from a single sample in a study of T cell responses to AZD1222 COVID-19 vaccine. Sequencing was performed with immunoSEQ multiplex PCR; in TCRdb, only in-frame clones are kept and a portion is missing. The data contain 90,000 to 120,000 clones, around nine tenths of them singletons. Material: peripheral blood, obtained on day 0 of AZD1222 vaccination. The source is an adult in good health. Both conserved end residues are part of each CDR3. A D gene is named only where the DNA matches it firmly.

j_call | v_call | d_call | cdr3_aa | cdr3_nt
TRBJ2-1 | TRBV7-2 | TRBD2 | CASSRLTSGSGGEQFF | TGTGCCAGCAGCCGTTTGACTAGCGGGAGTGGGGGTGAGCAGTTCTTC
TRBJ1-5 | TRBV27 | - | CASKGLGAGNQPQHF | TGTGCCAGCAAGGGTCTGGGTGCCGGCAATCAGCCCCAGCATTTT
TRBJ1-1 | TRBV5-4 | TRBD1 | CASIGTAPSLGDTEAFF | TGTGCCAGCATCGGGACAGCACCATCGCTTGGGGACACTGAAGCTTTCTTT
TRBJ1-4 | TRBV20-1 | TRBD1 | CSASPGGRGSEKLFF | TGCAGTGCTAGTCCAGGGGGGAGAGGAAGTGAAAAACTGTTTTTT
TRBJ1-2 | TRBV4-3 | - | CASSQDIDSRRQINYGYTF | TGCGCCAGCAGCCAAGATATTGACTCTCGCCGACAGATTAACTATGGCTACACCTTC
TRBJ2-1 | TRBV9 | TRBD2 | CASSGLAGVGEQFF | TGTGCCAGCAGCGGGCTAGCGGGAGTTGGTGAGCAGTTCTTC
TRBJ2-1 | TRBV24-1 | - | CATSLPTLYNEQFF | TGTGCCACCAGTCTCCCGACCCTATACAATGAGCAGTTCTTC
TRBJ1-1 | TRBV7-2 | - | CASSPAIGRGNTEAFF | TGTGCCAGCAGCCCGGCTATAGGGCGGGGGAACACTGAAGCTTTCTTT
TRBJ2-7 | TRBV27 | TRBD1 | CASSLDRGYEQYF | TGTGCCAGCAGTTTGGACAGGGGGTACGAGCAGTACTTC
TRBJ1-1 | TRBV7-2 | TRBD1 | CASSRGQGAARGTEAFF | TGTGCCAGCAGCAGAGGACAGGGGGCTGCCCGTGGCACTGAAGCTTTCTTT
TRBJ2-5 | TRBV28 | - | CASRAGDVIQETQYF | TGTGCCAGCAGGGCTGGGGACGTGATTCAAGAGACCCAGTACTTC
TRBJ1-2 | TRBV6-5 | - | CASSYSRQKSYGYTF | TGTGCCAGCAGTTACTCGAGGCAAAAGTCGTATGGCTACACCTTC
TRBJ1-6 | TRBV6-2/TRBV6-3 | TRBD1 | CASSRDRGASPLHF | TGTGCCAGCAGTCGGGACAGGGGAGCTTCACCCCTCCACTTT
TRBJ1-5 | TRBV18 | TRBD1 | CASSPSRVDRPELSNQPQHF | TGTGCCAGCTCACCATCTAGGGTGGACAGGCCCGAACTTAGCAATCAGCCCCAGCATTTT
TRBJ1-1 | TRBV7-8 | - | CASSLLSAGKAAFF | TGTGCCAGCAGCTTACTTTCCGCAGGGAAAGCGGCTTTCTTT
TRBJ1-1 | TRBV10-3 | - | CAISGGGNTEAFF | TGTGCCATCAGTGGTGGCGGGAACACTGAAGCTTTCTTT